This T cell receptor (beta chain) was recorded in a study of early T cells in non-severe SARS-CoV-2 infection. Germline V gene data show CDR1 as SGHVS and CDR2 as FNYEAQ. J gave up 7 bases and V 5 bases, and 6 bases lay outside the gene matches. The CDR3 sequence is 15 residues long. TCRdb called the 5' RACE reads again in MiXCR, with one record for every CDR3 protein. Counted here are 65,000 to 95,000 distinct CDR3 sequences, less than 5.5% occurring once; the ten biggest clones make up less than 9.5%. This clonotype was seen many times. This sequence originates from an adult who was a healthcare worker with PCR-confirmed SARS-CoV-2 infection or an uninfected control (not recorded which). The sequencing here drew on whole blood, taken at baseline. V usage is TRBV7-6 and J usage is TRBJ2-2; TRBD1 matches 11 bases. CDR3 coding DNA: TGTGCCAGCAGCGGCCGGACAGGGGGCGGCGGGGAGCTGTTTTTT. It encodes CASSGRTGGGGELFF.